Listed below are T cell receptor beta chains from one sample, sequenced in a study of T cell repertoires in cytomegalovirus infection. TCRdb fed the reads into MiXCR, producing one record per CDR3 protein. The table lists 450,000 to 650,000 distinct CDR3 sequences, 40% of them singletons. Antigen specificity for these receptors is unknown. The input for sequencing was cultured PBMCs, taken from culture after CMV antigen stimulation. These receptor sequences come from a human donor in good health (CMV status not recorded). Some clones in this sample may be carry-over from other donors' samples. The CDR3 runs from the conserved cysteine through the conserved F or W. The D gene is left open where the match is weak. Part of the rows lack a size; the others show once, few, many or a class for expanded clones.

>TRBJ1-1|TRBV2|.|.
TGTGCCAGCCACACGCGGGCTGAAGCTTTCTTT
CASHTRAEAFF
>TRBJ2-2|TRBV12-3/TRBV12-4|few|TRBD2
TGTGCCAGCACCCTAACCCCGGGACTAGCGGGAATTACGAACACCGGGGAGCTGTTTTTT
CASTLTPGLAGITNTGELFF
>TRBJ2-1|TRBV10-3|.|TRBD2
TGTGCCATCAGTTTAGCGGGGGGTCGGAATGAGCAGTTCTTC
CAISLAGGRNEQFF
>TRBJ1-6|TRBV7-2|many|.
TGTGCCAGCAGTCCAACAGGGAAGTCACCCCTCCACTTT
CASSPTGKSPLHF
>TRBJ2-7|TRBV10-3|.|.
TGTGCCATCAGTGGGGACGGCGACTACGAGCAGTACTTC
CAISGDGDYEQYF
>TRBJ2-5|TRBV7-9|.|.
TGTGCCAGCAGCTCTACAGGTTCCGGGACCCAGTACTTC
CASSSTGSGTQYF
>TRBJ1-5|TRBV20-1|.|TRBD1
TGCAGTGCTAGAGTACAGACAGGGGGTGGGAGCAATCAGCCCCAGCATTTT
CSARVQTGGGSNQPQHF
>TRBJ2-7|TRBV7-2|.|TRBD2
TGTGCCAGCAGCCCCCGGACTAGCGGGAGGTTTTGGGAGCAGTACTTC
CASSPRTSGRFWEQYF
>TRBJ2-1|TRBV12-3/TRBV12-4|few|.
TGTGCCAGCAGTAATACTCAAGACGGGGGTGAGCAGTTCTTC
CASSNTQDGGEQFF
>TRBJ2-7|TRBV7-7|.|TRBD2
TGTGCCAGCAGTGTGGGACTAGCGGGACACTACGAGCAGTACTTC
CASSVGLAGHYEQYF
>TRBJ1-4|TRBV7-9|.|.
TGTGCCAGCAGCTTATTCACAGGCTATCCCGAAAAACTGTTTTTT
CASSLFTGYPEKLFF
>TRBJ2-3|TRBV7-2|many|.
TGTGCCAGCAGTCAGAGGGCGGGGGATACGCAGTATTTT
CASSQRAGDTQYF
>TRBJ2-1|TRBV29-1|.|TRBD2
TGCAGCGTCTTCGGGGGATCACTAGCGGGAGGTATAGATGAGCAGTTCTTC
CSVFGGSLAGGIDEQFF
>TRBJ2-2|TRBV7-8|few|.
TGTGCCAGCAGCTCAGATGACAGGATCGGCACCGGGGAGCTGTTTTTT
CASSSDDRIGTGELFF
>TRBJ1-2|TRBV28|few|TRBD1
TGTGCCAGCAGTATTACAGGGGCGGTCTATGGCTACACCTTC
CASSITGAVYGYTF
>TRBJ2-5|TRBV14|few|.
TGTGCCAGCAGGGACCAGAACGAAGAGACCCAGTACTTC
CASRDQNEETQYF
>TRBJ1-6|TRBV12-3/TRBV12-4|few|TRBD1
TGTGCCAGCAGTTTAGGAGTTCTCGGACAGGGGCCCTCCAGCTCCTATAATTCACCCCTCCACTTT
CASSLGVLGQGPSSSYNSPLHF
>TRBJ1-4|TRBV12-3/TRBV12-4|few|TRBD1
TGTGCCAGCAGTGGACAGGGTTTGGGCTTGGGATGGGAAAAACTGTTTTTT
CASSGQGLGLGWEKLFF
>TRBJ1-1|TRBV10-3|few|TRBD1
TGTGCCATCAGTCCACCTTCTGGACAGGCTGAAGCTTTCTTT
CAISPPSGQAEAFF
>TRBJ2-7|TRBV3-1|few|.
TGTGCCAGCAGCCCCCACGGGGCGGGAAACGAGCAGCACTTC
CASSPHGAGNEQHF
>TRBJ2-7|TRBV7-8|.|.
TGTGCCAGCAGCTCCCCCGGCGGGGCCTCAACCTTGAAGCAGTACTTC
CASSSPGGASTLKQYF
>TRBJ2-7|TRBV6-2/TRBV6-3|.|TRBD2
TGTGCCAGCAGTTACCGCTGGACTAGCGGTTTTTACGAGCAGTACTTC
CASSYRWTSGFYEQYF
>TRBJ2-5|TRBV6-2/TRBV6-3|few|TRBD2
TGTGCCAGCAGTTACTCGAAACTAGCGGGAGTAAGGAGAGAGACCCAGTACTTC
CASSYSKLAGVRRETQYF
>TRBJ1-1|TRBV7-9|.|.
TGTGCCAGCAGCTTGCGGGTCAGGAACACTGAAGCTTTCTTT
CASSLRVRNTEAFF
>TRBJ1-2|TRBV6-6|.|.
TGTGCCAGCAAACCGGCCGTAACTAACTATGGCTACACCTTC
CASKPAVTNYGYTF
>TRBJ2-7|TRBV23-1|.|.
TGCGCCAGCAGTCCCGGGAAGGGACTCGCCTACGAGCAGTACTTC
CASSPGKGLAYEQYF
>TRBJ2-2|TRBV6-1|.|TRBD2
TGTGCCAGCAGTGAGACTAGCGGGGGGAACACCGGGGAGCTGTTTTTT
CASSETSGGNTGELFF
>TRBJ2-5|TRBV20-1|.|TRBD2
TGCAGTGCTGATTGGGGGGGAGAGACCCAGTACTTC
CSADWGGETQYF
>TRBJ1-5|TRBV6-6|.|.
TGTGCCAGTCCGAGGGTGGTTATCAGCAATCAGCCCCAGCATTTT
CASPRVVISNQPQHF
>TRBJ2-7|TRBV6-1|many|.
TGTGCCAGCAGTTACAGCGGTGAGGTGAACGAGCAGTACTTC
CASSYSGEVNEQYF
>TRBJ2-2|TRBV5-3|.|TRBD2
TGTGCCAGCAGCTCCGTAGCGGGGGCCGGGGAGCTGTTTTTT
CASSSVAGAGELFF
>TRBJ2-1|TRBV7-9|few|.
TGTGCCAGCAGCCAGTCGGTCTACAATGAGCAGTTCTTC
CASSQSVYNEQFF
>TRBJ2-5|TRBV10-3|few|TRBD2
TGTGCCATCAGTGCGGAGCGGGGGGGCCGTAGTATGACCCAGTACTTC
CAISAERGGRSMTQYF
>TRBJ2-3|TRBV27|.|.
TGTGCCAGCAGTTTATCGTGGAGGGGGGGGGCAGATACGCAGTATTTT
CASSLSWRGGADTQYF
>TRBJ2-5|TRBV6-6|once|.
TGTGCCAGCAGTACCACCCAGGACAGTAAAGAGACCCAGTACTTC
CASSTTQDSKETQYF
>TRBJ1-1|TRBV6-1|.|.
TGTGCCAGCACGTCAGGGTTGATGAACACTGAAGCTTTCTTT
CASTSGLMNTEAFF
>TRBJ2-1|TRBV7-9|once|.
TGTGCCAGCAGCATACCCTCGGGGCGCTCCTACAATGAGCAGTTCTTC
CASSIPSGRSYNEQFF
>TRBJ2-6|TRBV28|.|.
TGTGCCAGCAGCACCCAGGGGACTGGGGCCAACGTCCTGACTTTC
CASSTQGTGANVLTF
>TRBJ2-1|TRBV2|.|.
TGTGCCAGCCGCGCAGGTTACAATGAGCAGTTCTTC
CASRAGYNEQFF
>TRBJ2-7|TRBV7-2|few|.
TGTGCCAGCAGTTACGCCTCGGGCGAGCAGTACTTC
CASSYASGEQYF
>TRBJ2-1|TRBV12-3/TRBV12-4|few|.
TGTGCCAGCAGTTTAGGGCCCCGGAGGCCGAACAATGAGCAGTTCTTC
CASSLGPRRPNNEQFF
>TRBJ2-7|TRBV6-6|few|TRBD2
TGTGCCAGCAAAAGACTAGCGGACTCCTACGAGCAGTACTTC
CASKRLADSYEQYF
>TRBJ1-2|TRBV6-5|.|.
TGTGCCAGCAGTTACCGAATCGGGGGGCGAGCTAACTATGGCTACACCTTC
CASSYRIGGRANYGYTF
>TRBJ1-2|TRBV18|.|.
TGTGCCAGCTCACCACCACAAAGTGGCCGGCAGGGCGGCTACACCTTC
CASSPPQSGRQGGYTF
>TRBJ1-5|TRBV19|few|.
TGTGCCAGTAGTACCGGGAGAAATCAGCCCCAGCATTTT
CASSTGRNQPQHF
>TRBJ2-3|TRBV7-2|few|TRBD2
TGTGCCAGCAGATCGAGCGGGGGGGCAGGGGATACGCAGTATTTT
CASRSSGGAGDTQYF
>TRBJ1-6|TRBV4-1|few|.
TGCGCCAGCAAACCCGGGACCGCAAGAAGTAGGAATTCACCCCTCCACTTT
CASKPGTARSRNSPLHF
>TRBJ1-1|TRBV5-4|.|.
TGTGCCAGCTCTTCGGGGTCATATTCTGGGAACACTGAAGCTTTCTTT
CASSSGSYSGNTEAFF
>TRBJ2-3|TRBV28|few|TRBD1
TGTGCCAGCAGTTTCCCCCCACCAGGGGGATCTAGAGATACGCAGTATTTT
CASSFPPPGGSRDTQYF
>TRBJ1-6|TRBV28|.|TRBD1
TGTGCCAGCACGCCGGGACAGGCAGTATCGTCACCCCTCCACTTT
CASTPGQAVSSPLHF
>TRBJ2-7|TRBV11-2|.|TRBD1
TGTGCCAGCAGTAAGCGACAGGGTGTTCACGAGCAGTACTTC
CASSKRQGVHEQYF
>TRBJ2-1|TRBV7-4|.|.
TGTGCCAGCAGCCCCCCAGGAGGAGGGCTTTACAATGAGCAGTTCTTC
CASSPPGGGLYNEQFF
>TRBJ2-1|TRBV5-4|.|.
TGTGCCAGCAGCCGCGGGTCAAGCTCCTACAATGAGCAGTTCTTC
CASSRGSSSYNEQFF
>TRBJ2-5|TRBV7-9|.|.
TGTGCCAGCAGCTTAGCCGGGACATATCCAAGAGGCCAGTACTTC
CASSLAGTYPRGQYF
>TRBJ2-7|TRBV20-1|.|.
TGCAGTGCTAGAGGGGGACGGGGATACGAGCAGTACTTC
CSARGGRGYEQYF
>TRBJ1-5|TRBV7-8|many|.
TGTGCCAGCAGCCCCCATTTGAGTCCCTCCCTCAATCAGCCCCAGCATTTT
CASSPHLSPSLNQPQHF
>TRBJ1-1|TRBV5-1|.|.
TGCGCCAGCAGCTTGGCGGGAACGATAGAAGCTTTCTTT
CASSLAGTIEAFF